A selection of T cell receptor beta chains follows, all from one sample in a study of cytomegalovirus exposure and HLA in healthy donors. Assay used: immunoSEQ multiplex PCR; TCRdb lists only in-frame clones, some missing. The sample yields 90,000 to 130,000 clones, about 70% seen once. Sample: PBMCs. Source of these receptors: a man aged 30 to 39 in good health and CMV-seropositive. Each CDR3 is given with its conserved first and last residue. The D gene is left open where the match is weak. Size is stated for part of the rows, as once, few or many counts, or as a class when the clone is expanded.

>TRBV30|TRBJ1-2|TRBD1|few
CAWTRQGQGHLYGYTF
TGTGCCTGGACACGCCAGGGACAGGGACACCTCTATGGCTACACCTTC
>TRBV6-5|TRBJ2-7|TRBD2|.
CASSRPRGAPDEQYF
TGTGCCAGCAGCCGCCCGCGGGGGGCCCCTGACGAGCAGTACTTC
>TRBV11-3|TRBJ2-3|TRBD2|.
CASSPMGSGDSDTQYF
TGTGCCAGCAGCCCGATGGGTAGCGGGGATTCAGATACGCAGTATTTT
>TRBV27|TRBJ1-1|.|.
CASSLFPGKSTEAFF
TGTGCCAGCAGTTTATTCCCAGGGAAGAGCACTGAAGCTTTCTTT
>TRBV5-1|TRBJ2-3|.|few
CASSLFGPDTQYF
TGCGCCAGCAGCTTGTTTGGCCCGGATACGCAGTATTTT
>TRBV5-4|TRBJ2-7|.|.
CASRLGGASYEQYF
TGTGCCAGCAGATTAGGTGGGGCGTCCTACGAGCAGTACTTC
>TRBV18|TRBJ1-3|TRBD1|.
CASSPIFRGDSGNTIYF
TGTGCCAGCTCACCGATCTTCAGGGGGGACTCTGGAAACACCATATATTTT
>TRBV29-1|TRBJ2-1|.|.
CSASRDLDNEQFF
TGCAGCGCCTCACGGGACTTAGACAATGAGCAGTTCTTC
>TRBV5-1|TRBJ2-7|.|.
CASSLVEGRTALSYEQYF
TGCGCCAGCAGCTTGGTTGAAGGAAGGACAGCACTCTCCTACGAGCAGTACTTC
>TRBV29-1|TRBJ2-2|.|.
CSVTGWNTGELFF
TGCAGCGTTACAGGGTGGAACACCGGGGAGCTGTTTTTT
>TRBV7-9|TRBJ1-3|.|few
CSSSSAGNTIYF
TGTTCCAGCAGCTCAGCTGGAAACACCATATATTTT
>TRBV5-6|TRBJ1-2|.|.
CASSPAGSYYGYTF
TGTGCCAGCAGCCCGGCCGGGTCTTACTATGGCTACACCTTC
>TRBV7-8|TRBJ2-2|.|.
CASSPLRAGTGELFF
TGTGCCAGCAGCCCCTTGAGGGCTGGCACCGGGGAGCTGTTTTTT
>TRBV28|TRBJ1-5|.|.
CASTSGGVGNQPQHF
TGTGCCAGCACCTCTGGAGGGGTAGGGAATCAGCCCCAGCATTTT
>TRBV18|TRBJ1-4|.|.
CASSTNPGGANEKLFF
TGTGCCAGCTCAACCAATCCGGGGGGAGCTAATGAAAAACTGTTTTTT
>TRBV11-3|TRBJ2-3|TRBD2|.
CASSSGTSGRTDTQYF
TGTGCCAGCAGCTCAGGGACTAGCGGACGCACAGATACGCAGTATTTT
>TRBV10-3|TRBJ2-2|.|.
CAISDPTGLDTGELFF
TGTGCCATCAGTGATCCCACAGGGCTGGACACCGGGGAGCTGTTTTTT
>TRBV6-5|TRBJ1-2|.|.
CARGGPGDYGYTF
TGTGCCAGGGGGGGGCCGGGGGACTATGGCTACACCTTC
>TRBV7-9|TRBJ1-4|TRBD1|.
CASSQGQGGLNEKLFF
TGTGCCAGCAGCCAGGGACAGGGGGGCCTTAATGAAAAACTGTTTTTT
>TRBV4-1|TRBJ2-3|.|few
CASSQDAGPYTDTQYF
TGCGCCAGCAGCCAAGACGCGGGGCCTTACACAGATACGCAGTATTTT
>TRBV10-2|TRBJ1-6|TRBD1|few
CASSEMRGQSGSPLHF
TGCGCCAGCAGTGAGATGAGGGGACAGAGTGGATCACCCCTCCACTTT
>TRBV11-2|TRBJ1-5|.|.
CASSQKGLVNQPQHF
TGTGCCAGCAGCCAAAAGGGACTGGTCAATCAGCCCCAGCATTTT
>TRBV6-5|TRBJ2-3|TRBD2|.
CASSYSAGGQDAQYF
TGTGCCAGCAGTTACTCAGCGGGGGGGCAGGATGCGCAGTATTTT
>TRBV4-3|TRBJ2-3|.|.
CASSPGSGRRDTQYF
TGCGCCAGCAGCCCTGGCTCGGGGAGAAGGGATACGCAGTATTTT
>TRBV5-6|TRBJ1-1|.|few
CASSRVSSNTEAFF
TGTGCCAGCAGCCGGGTCAGTTCGAACACTGAAGCTTTCTTT
>TRBV7-8|TRBJ1-1|TRBD1|.
CASSFGGTGGTEAFF
TGTGCCAGCAGCTTTGGTGGGACAGGGGGCACTGAAGCTTTCTTT
>TRBV6-5|TRBJ1-4|TRBD1|.
CASSRGLDRKLFF
TGTGCCAGCAGCCGAGGACTGGACAGGAAACTGTTTTTT
>TRBV19|TRBJ1-5|TRBD1|.
CASSIKAAGGHQPQHF
TGTGCCAGTAGTATTAAAGCGGCAGGGGGCCATCAGCCCCAGCATTTT
>TRBV28|TRBJ2-7|.|.
CASSSLSRDRDPYEQYF
TGTGCCAGCAGTTCACTATCGCGGGACAGAGATCCCTACGAGCAGTACTTC
>TRBV7-9|TRBJ2-3|TRBD2|once
CASTDGAGGTDTQYF
TGTGCCAGCACCGACGGAGCGGGGGGGACAGATACGCAGTATTTT
>TRBV4-3|TRBJ1-4|.|.
CASSRDINRLHNEKLFF
TGCGCCAGCAGCCGAGACATTAACAGGTTACATAATGAAAAACTGTTTTTT
>TRBV6-1|TRBJ2-3|TRBD1|few
CASSGTGFEDTQYF
TGTGCCAGCAGTGGGACAGGGTTTGAGGATACGCAGTATTTT
>TRBV12-1|TRBJ1-3|.|.
CASIAWGLNNCGDRGSGNTIYF
TGTGCCAGTATCGCCTGGGGACTTAATAATTGTGGGGACAGGGGATCTGGAAACACCATATATTTT
>TRBV13|TRBJ2-5|.|.
CASSREVETQYF
TGTGCCAGCAGCCGCGAAGTGGAGACCCAGTACTTC
>TRBV4-2|TRBJ2-7|.|.
CASSQEKGGGHYEQYF
TGTGCCAGCAGCCAAGAAAAGGGTGGGGGCCACTACGAGCAGTACTTC
>TRBV7-7|TRBJ1-5|.|.
CASSLDRNQPQHF
TGTGCCAGCAGCTTAGACAGGAATCAGCCCCAGCATTTT
>TRBV6-1|TRBJ2-5|TRBD2|.
CASSERRGLAGGETQYF
TGTGCCAGCAGTGAGAGGAGGGGACTAGCGGGGGGGGAGACCCAGTACTTC
>TRBV5-4|TRBJ1-1|.|few
CASSLSGVGTEAFF
TGTGCCAGCAGCTTGTCAGGGGTGGGCACTGAAGCTTTCTTT
>TRBV30|TRBJ1-1|.|.
CAWSARTAAEAFF
TGTGCCTGGAGTGCCCGGACAGCTGCTGAAGCTTTCTTT
>TRBV2|TRBJ1-2|.|few
CASSAEGGYTF
TGTGCCAGCAGTGCGGAGGGCGGCTACACCTTC
>TRBV19|TRBJ2-7|.|.
CASTSDSRSYEQYF
TGTGCCAGTACCTCGGACAGTAGATCCTACGAGCAGTACTTC
>TRBV4-1|TRBJ1-1|.|.
CASSQSWATEAFF
TGCGCCAGCAGCCAATCCTGGGCGACTGAAGCTTTCTTT
>TRBV18|TRBJ1-1|TRBD1|.
CASSPAGQGPEAFF
TGTGCCAGCTCACCAGCGGGACAGGGGCCTGAAGCTTTCTTT
>TRBV18|TRBJ1-2|.|.
CASSPDRISGYTF
TGTGCCAGCTCACCGGACAGAATCTCTGGCTACACCTTC
>TRBV27|TRBJ1-1|TRBD1|.
CASGDRDQLKTEAFF
TGTGCCAGCGGCGACAGGGACCAACTTAAGACTGAAGCTTTCTTT
>TRBV4-3|TRBJ2-2|TRBD2|.
CASSQDQVGSGGANTGELFF
TGCGCCAGCAGCCAAGATCAGGTGGGTAGCGGGGGGGCAAACACCGGGGAGCTGTTTTTT
>TRBV7-6|TRBJ1-1|.|few
CASSSNRGGQNTEAFF
TGTGCCAGCAGCTCCAATCGCGGGGGACAGAACACTGAAGCTTTCTTT
>TRBV6-5|TRBJ1-2|.|.
CASNGNGYTF
TGTGCCAGCAACGGGAATGGCTACACCTTC
>TRBV27|TRBJ2-7|.|.
CASSFRGDGEQYF
TGTGCCAGCAGTTTCCGGGGTGATGGCGAGCAGTACTTC
>TRBV28|TRBJ1-2|TRBD1|.
CASRTGLAYGYTF
TGTGCCAGCAGGACAGGGCTCGCCTATGGCTACACCTTC
>TRBV6-5|TRBJ1-6|TRBD1|.
CASRTPGQSPPLHF
TGTGCCAGCAGAACCCCGGGACAGAGTCCACCCCTCCACTTT
>TRBV27|TRBJ2-5|.|.
CASSPRGAETQYF
TGTGCCAGCAGCCCCAGGGGAGCGGAGACCCAGTACTTC
>TRBV11-2|TRBJ2-7|TRBD1|.
CASSLHQGAGEQYF
TGTGCCAGCAGCTTACACCAGGGGGCCGGCGAGCAGTACTTC
>TRBV18|TRBJ1-1|.|once
CASSPPGGRGSNTEAFF
TGTGCCAGCTCACCACCCGGGGGGCGGGGTTCGAACACTGAAGCTTTCTTT
>TRBV11-2|TRBJ2-7|.|.
CASSFSDRNYEQYF
TGTGCCAGCAGCTTTTCTGACAGGAACTACGAGCAGTACTTC
>TRBV7-9|TRBJ1-2|TRBD1|.
CASSTGGIYGYTF
TGTGCCAGCAGTACAGGGGGAATCTATGGCTACACCTTC
>TRBV10-2|TRBJ2-7|.|.
CASSDGQPYEQYF
TGCGCCAGCAGCGATGGACAGCCCTACGAGCAGTACTTC
>TRBV5-4|TRBJ2-6|.|.
CASSLKGFGANVLTF
TGTGCCAGCAGCTTGAAGGGGTTCGGGGCCAACGTCCTGACTTTC
>TRBV13|TRBJ1-1|TRBD1|.
CAGSLERTGEAFF
TGTGCCGGCAGCTTAGAAAGGACAGGGGAAGCTTTCTTT